This T cell receptor (beta chain) was captured in a study of blood T cells in healthy people across ages. On the study more broadly: About one barcoded TCR beta cDNA was captured per two T cells.

Drawing of peripheral blood yielded ten milliliters from each donor. The study, taken as a whole, reports: CMV status of donors was unknown, possibly confounding expanded clonotype changes.

This clonotype was detected a few times. Its antigen is undetermined. A second PCR of about 6 to 12 cycles used a sample-barcoded 5' primer and a J-beta primer mix. TCRdb itself ran the 5' RACE reads through MiXCR, one entry per CDR3 protein. The sample yields approximately 1.5 million distinct CDR3 sequences, roughly 32% seen once. V was clipped by 4 bases and J by 2 bases; unmatched bases: 3. The germline V gene encodes CDR1 SGHRS and CDR2 YFSETQ. This CDR3 has 15 amino acids. The sequenced sample consisted of blood. This receptor was obtained from a woman aged 25-40 years in good health. The chain joins TRBV5-1 to TRBJ1-4; 9 bases fit TRBD1. The CDR3: CASSRTGDTNEKLFF. The DNA for the CDR3 is TGCGCCAGCAGCAGGACAGGGGACACTAATGAAAAACTGTTTTTT.